This T cell receptor beta chain is drawn from a study of control samples from healthy donors and cancer patients. Generated by immunoSEQ multiplex PCR, the TCRdb table keeps only in-frame clones and is missing some. The repertoire includes 100,000 to 110,000 clones, about 88% of them detected once, and 18% sits in the top ten. Germline CDR1 and CDR2: LNHDA and SQIVND (reference sequence). The CDR3 is made up of 16 amino acids. V lost 5 bases and J 0 bases, leaving 14 bases between the germline ends. Sequencing used blood. J is TRBJ1-3 and V is TRBV19; D is uncertain. This receptor was obtained from a woman between 50 and 59 years old in good health. The CDR3 protein is CASSSPAGNSGNTIYF. In DNA, the CDR3 is TGTGCCAGTAGTTCCCCTGCCGGGAACTCTGGAAACACCATATATTTT.